These T cell receptor beta chains were read from a single sample in a study of response to subunit inactivated influenza vaccine. TCRdb re-analysed the RT-PCR reads in MiXCR, keeping a single row per CDR3 protein. The data contain 600,000 to 850,000 distinct CDR3 sequences, around 15% of them seen just once; the ten biggest clones take up about 7.6%. The material was PBMCs from blood, obtained less than 15 days before vaccination. The receptor set was obtained from a man between 45 and 60 years old who received an inactivated influenza vaccine. CDR3s include the opening cysteine and the closing phenylalanine or tryptophan. The order of the fields is J gene, V gene, D gene, clone size, CDR3 length, CDR3 protein, CDR3 DNA. D genes are given only for firm matches. Only part of the rows carry a size: once, few, many, or a class if the clone is expanded.

TRBJ2-2 TRBV18 . few 15 CASSPETGNTGELFF TGTGCCAGCTCACCTGAGACAGGGAACACCGGGGAGCTGTTTTTT
TRBJ2-2 TRBV9 . . 12 CASSVEVGELFF TGTGCCAGCAGCGTAGAAGTCGGGGAGCTGTTTTTT
TRBJ1-1 TRBV7-9 . many 12 CASSLDNTEAFF TGTGCCAGCAGCTTAGACAACACTGAAGCTTTCTTT
TRBJ2-2 TRBV10-3 . . 14 CAISPGPLSGELFF TGTGCCATCAGCCCGGGCCCCCTTAGCGGGGAGCTGTTTTTT
TRBJ2-7 TRBV28 . . 13 CACMGFNPYEQYF TGTGCCTGCATGGGGTTCAACCCCTACGAGCAGTACTTC
TRBJ2-7 TRBV28 TRBD2 . 15 CASSRVAGGPLEQYF TGTGCCAGCAGCCGAGTAGCGGGAGGGCCTCTGGAGCAGTACTTC
TRBJ2-3 TRBV5-1 TRBD1 few 12 CASSKDREAQYF TGCGCCAGCAGCAAAGACAGGGAAGCGCAGTATTTT
TRBJ2-1 TRBV5-1 TRBD2 few 16 CASSLRLRLAGDEQFF TGCGCCAGCAGCTTACGACTGAGGTTAGCGGGAGATGAGCAGTTCTTC
TRBJ1-2 TRBV11-2 . . 16 CASSVRQESPNYGYTF TGTGCCAGCAGCGTCAGACAGGAGTCCCCTAACTATGGCTACACCTTC
TRBJ1-5 TRBV20-1 . few 15 CSARHGGTSNQPQHF TGCAGTGCTAGGCACGGGGGGACTAGCAATCAGCCCCAGCATTTT
TRBJ1-1 TRBV6-2/TRBV6-3 . few 20 CASSYSILFEQGNSNTEAFF TGTGCCAGCAGTTACTCGATATTATTTGAACAGGGTAATTCGAACACTGAAGCTTTCTTT
TRBJ2-1 TRBV4-3 . . 15 CASSQEHISYNEQFF TGCGCCAGCAGCCAAGAACACATTTCCTACAATGAGCAGTTCTTC
TRBJ2-2 TRBV12-3/TRBV12-4 . many 13 CASEKGGTGELFF TGTGCCAGCGAGAAGGGAGGCACCGGGGAGCTGTTTTTT
TRBJ2-3 TRBV15 . many 12 CATSRREDTQYF TGTGCCACCAGCAGGAGAGAAGATACGCAGTATTTT
TRBJ1-1 TRBV2 . many 13 CASSEREWTEAFF TGTGCCAGCAGTGAGAGGGAATGGACTGAAGCTTTCTTT
TRBJ2-3 TRBV20-1 TRBD2 . 16 CSARDRLADFTDTQYF TGCAGTGCTAGAGACCGACTAGCGGATTTCACAGATACGCAGTATTTT
TRBJ2-5 TRBV6-1 TRBD2 . 14 CASSPTSFTETQYF TGTGCCAGCAGCCCGACTAGCTTCACAGAGACCCAGTACTTC
TRBJ2-1 TRBV7-9 . few 15 CASSLVPSTDNEQFF TGTGCCAGCAGCTTAGTCCCCTCTACGGATAATGAGCAGTTCTTC
TRBJ2-3 TRBV12-3/TRBV12-4 . many 13 CASSLWTRDTQYF TGTGCCAGCAGTTTATGGACCCGAGATACGCAGTATTTT
TRBJ2-1 TRBV24-1 TRBD1 many 16 CATSDQSVTGNNEQFF TGTGCCACCAGTGATCAATCTGTGACAGGGAACAATGAGCAGTTCTTC
TRBJ1-2 TRBV6-5 TRBD1 . 14 CASSYAGQVDGYTF TGTGCCAGCAGTTACGCTGGACAGGTTGATGGCTACACCTTC
TRBJ1-1 TRBV12-3/TRBV12-4 . few 11 CASRTDTEAFF TGTGCCAGCAGGACGGACACTGAAGCTTTCTTT
TRBJ1-2 TRBV24-1 TRBD1 . 16 CATSDPGQGKPYGYTF TGTGCCACCAGTGATCCGGGACAGGGAAAACCCTATGGCTACACCTTC
TRBJ2-1 TRBV4-2 TRBD2 . 16 CASSQDPGLALGEQFF TGTGCCAGCAGCCAAGACCCAGGACTAGCTTTGGGTGAGCAGTTCTTC
TRBJ2-1 TRBV4-2 . . 17 CASSLDLTGGRYNEQFF TGTGCCAGCAGCCTAGATTTGACGGGCGGACGATACAATGAGCAGTTCTTC
TRBJ1-1 TRBV11-2 TRBD1 . 14 CASRRRDRDIEAFF TGTGCCAGCAGACGCCGGGACAGGGATATTGAAGCTTTCTTT
TRBJ2-5 TRBV29-1 . many 13 CSVGGLTQETQYF TGCAGCGTTGGGGGTCTGACCCAAGAGACCCAGTACTTC
TRBJ2-7 TRBV6-5 . . 15 CASSYSETGTYEQYF TGTGCCAGCAGTTACTCGGAGACAGGCACCTACGAGCAGTACTTC
TRBJ2-5 TRBV24-1 TRBD1 once 16 CATSPPGQGASETQYF TGTGCCACCAGCCCCCCGGGACAGGGGGCTTCAGAGACCCAGTACTTC
TRBJ1-6 TRBV6-5 . few 14 CASSYGERASPLHF TGTGCCAGCAGTTACGGGGAAAGGGCTTCACCCCTCCACTTT
TRBJ2-1 TRBV7-2 TRBD1 . 13 CASSFERQGAAFF TGTGCCAGCAGCTTCGAGAGACAGGGGGCTGCGTTCTTC
TRBJ2-3 TRBV6-1 . . 15 CASSKGVSLTDTQYF TGTGCCAGCAGCAAGGGAGTAAGCCTCACAGATACGCAGTATTTT
TRBJ1-5 TRBV6-5 . . 16 CASSYDPGQSNQPQHF TGTGCCAGCAGTTATGATCCGGGACAAAGCAATCAGCCCCAGCATTTT
TRBJ2-3 TRBV3-1 TRBD2 . 18 CASSSGTSGGEPTYTQYF TGTGCCAGCAGCTCAGGGACTAGCGGGGGGGAACCCACATATACGCAGTATTTT
TRBJ1-4 TRBV9 . . 15 CASSGRAGTNEKLFF TGTGCCAGCAGCGGCCGAGCAGGGACTAATGAAAAACTGTTTTTT
TRBJ2-2 TRBV11-2 . . 15 CATKGGTANTGELFF TGTGCCACCAAGGGCGGGACGGCGAACACCGGGGAGCTGTTTTTT
TRBJ2-7 TRBV20-1 . . 13 CSAKDSVSYEQYF TGCAGTGCTAAAGACAGCGTTTCCTACGAGCAGTACTTC
TRBJ1-1 TRBV12-3/TRBV12-4 . . 15 CASSLAPGHYTEAFF TGTGCCAGCAGTTTAGCGCCGGGACATTACACCGAAGCTTTCTTT
TRBJ2-2 TRBV24-1 . many 12 CATSEFTGELFF TGTGCCACCAGCGAGTTCACCGGGGAGCTGTTTTTT
TRBJ1-2 TRBV2 . few 14 CASRKGGASDGYTF TGTGCCAGCAGGAAAGGGGGGGCTTCGGATGGCTACACCTTC
TRBJ2-2 TRBV7-2 . . 13 CASSAINTGELFF TGTGCCAGCAGCGCGATAAACACCGGGGAGCTGTTTTTT
TRBJ2-7 TRBV27 . . 13 CASSLHQAYEQYF TGTGCCAGCAGTTTACACCAAGCCTACGAGCAGTACTTC